Below are 4 T cell receptor beta chains sequenced from a single sample in a study of blood T cell repertoires in COVID-19. The data were produced by immunoSEQ multiplex PCR, yet TCRdb's version contains in-frame clones alone and is incomplete. The top ten clones hold about 3% of a sample with about 280,000 clones, roughly 90% of them seen once. Sequencing was carried out using PBMCs or T cells enriched from blood (not recorded which). These receptors all stem from a man aged 35 to 55 who had been exposed to COVID-19.

V and J are TRBV7-9 and TRBJ1-2, with a tentative D call TRBD1 (6 bases). V lost 1 base and J 0 bases, leaving 9 bases between the germline ends. The CDR3 covers 15 residues. Looked up from germline, CDR1 is SEHNR and CDR2 is FQNEAQ (reference sequence). CDR3 amino acids: CASSLGGGSNYGYTF. The CDR3 DNA is TGTGCCAGCAGCTTAGGAGGGGGTTCTAACTATGGCTACACCTTC.

The V and J genes are TRBV30 and TRBJ2-1, with 8 bases matching TRBD2. Germline V gene lookup returns CDR1 GTSNPN and CDR2 SVGIG (reference sequence). The CDR3 length is 13 residues. The V gene end was trimmed by 1 base and the J gene end by 9 bases; junction bases not matched to a gene: 5. CDR3 amino acids: CAWSAAGGSEQFF. The DNA for the CDR3 is TGTGCCTGGAGTGCGGCGGGAGGCTCTGAGCAGTTCTTC.

This clone was recorded once. This chain links TRBV19 with TRBJ2-1; D is unresolved. CDR3 length equals 13 residues. Germline loops: CDR1 LNHDA, CDR2 SQIVND (reference sequence). V lost 10 bases and J lost 5, with 15 bases in between. CDR3: CAIRRRSDNEQFF. The DNA for the CDR3 is TGTGCCATCCGAAGGCGGTCTGACAATGAGCAGTTCTTC.

This sequence joins TRBV6-5 and TRBJ1-2; 7 bases match TRBD1. With 7 bases clipped from V and 5 bases from J, the junction kept 10 bases outside the gene matches. The CDR3 is 14 residues long. Germline V gene data show CDR1 as MNHEY and CDR2 as SVGAGI. Here the CDR3 DNA reads TGTGCCAGCATTCCTACAGGGGTTCGGTATGGCTACACCTTC. Translation: CASIPTGVRYGYTF.